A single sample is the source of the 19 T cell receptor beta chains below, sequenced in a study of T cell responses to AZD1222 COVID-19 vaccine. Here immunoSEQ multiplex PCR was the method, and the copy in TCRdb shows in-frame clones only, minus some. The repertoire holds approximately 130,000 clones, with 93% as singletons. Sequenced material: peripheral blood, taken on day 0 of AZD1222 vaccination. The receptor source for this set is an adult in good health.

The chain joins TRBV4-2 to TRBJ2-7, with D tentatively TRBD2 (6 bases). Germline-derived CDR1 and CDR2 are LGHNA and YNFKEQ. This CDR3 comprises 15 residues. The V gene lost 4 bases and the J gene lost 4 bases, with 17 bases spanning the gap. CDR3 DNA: TGTGCCAGCAGCCCCCTCGGGGCGGGGCAGTACGAGCAGTACTTC. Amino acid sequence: CASSPLGAGQYEQYF.

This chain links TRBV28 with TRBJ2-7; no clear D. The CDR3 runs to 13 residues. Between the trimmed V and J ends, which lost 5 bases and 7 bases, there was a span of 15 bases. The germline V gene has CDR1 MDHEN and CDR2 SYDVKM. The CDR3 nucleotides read TGTGCCAGCAGTCGCAACATAATCGGGGAGCAGTACTTC. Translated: CASSRNIIGEQYF.

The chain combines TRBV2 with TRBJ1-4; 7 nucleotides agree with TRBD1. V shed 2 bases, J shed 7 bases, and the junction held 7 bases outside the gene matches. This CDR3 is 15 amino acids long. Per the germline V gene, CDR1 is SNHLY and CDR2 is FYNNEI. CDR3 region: CASSERPDRAEKLFF. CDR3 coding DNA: TGTGCCAGCAGTGAAAGGCCCGACAGGGCTGAAAAACTGTTTTTT.

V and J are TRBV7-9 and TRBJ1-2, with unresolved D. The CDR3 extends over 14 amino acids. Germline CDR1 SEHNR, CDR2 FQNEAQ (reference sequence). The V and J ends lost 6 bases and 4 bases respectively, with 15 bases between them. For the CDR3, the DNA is TGTGCCAGCAGTCCACCGGACGGAGTCTATGGCTACACCTTC. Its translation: CASSPPDGVYGYTF.

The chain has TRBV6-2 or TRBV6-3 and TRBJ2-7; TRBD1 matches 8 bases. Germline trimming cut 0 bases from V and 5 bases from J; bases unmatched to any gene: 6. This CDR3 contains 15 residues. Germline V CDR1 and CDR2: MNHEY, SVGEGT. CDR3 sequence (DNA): TGTGCCAGCAGTTACTCGGCAGGGGGCGTCGACGAGCAGTACTTC. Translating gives CASSYSAGGVDEQYF.

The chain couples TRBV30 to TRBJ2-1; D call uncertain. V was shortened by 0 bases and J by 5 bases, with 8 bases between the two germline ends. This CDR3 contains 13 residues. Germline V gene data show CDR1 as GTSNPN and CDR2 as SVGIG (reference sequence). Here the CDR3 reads CAWSVFQNNEQFF. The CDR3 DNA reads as TGTGCCTGGAGTGTATTCCAGAACAATGAGCAGTTCTTC.

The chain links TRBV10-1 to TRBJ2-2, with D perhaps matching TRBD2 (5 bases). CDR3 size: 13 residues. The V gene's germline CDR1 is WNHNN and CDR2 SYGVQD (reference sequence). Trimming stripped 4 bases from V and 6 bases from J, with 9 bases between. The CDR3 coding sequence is TGCGCCAGCAGTGTAGGCGGGCCCGGGGAGCTGTTTTTT. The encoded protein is CASSVGGPGELFF.

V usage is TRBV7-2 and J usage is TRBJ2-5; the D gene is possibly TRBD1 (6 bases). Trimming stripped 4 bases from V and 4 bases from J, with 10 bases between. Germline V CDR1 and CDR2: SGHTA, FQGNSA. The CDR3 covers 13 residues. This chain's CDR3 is CASSSTGLETQYF. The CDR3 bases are TGTGCCAGCAGCTCTACAGGGCTAGAGACCCAGTACTTC.

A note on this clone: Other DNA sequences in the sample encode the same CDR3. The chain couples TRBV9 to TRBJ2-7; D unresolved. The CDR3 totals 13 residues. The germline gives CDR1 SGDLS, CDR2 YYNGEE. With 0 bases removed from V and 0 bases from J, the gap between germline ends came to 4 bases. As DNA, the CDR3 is TGTGCCAGCAGCGTAGGGAGCTCCTACGAGCAGTACTTC. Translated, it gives CASSVGSSYEQYF. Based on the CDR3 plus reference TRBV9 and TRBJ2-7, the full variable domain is DSGVTQTPKHLITATGQRVTLRCSPRSGDLSVYWYQQSLDQGLQFLIQYYNGEERAKGNILERFSAQQFPDLHSELNLSSLELGDSALYFCASSVGSSYEQYFGPGTRLTVT.

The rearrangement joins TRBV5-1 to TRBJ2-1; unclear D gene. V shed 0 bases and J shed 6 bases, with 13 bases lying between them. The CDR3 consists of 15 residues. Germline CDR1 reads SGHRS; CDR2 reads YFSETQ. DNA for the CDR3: TGCGCCAGCAGCTTGGGGACCCCGACACTCAATGAGCAGTTCTTC. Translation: CASSLGTPTLNEQFF.

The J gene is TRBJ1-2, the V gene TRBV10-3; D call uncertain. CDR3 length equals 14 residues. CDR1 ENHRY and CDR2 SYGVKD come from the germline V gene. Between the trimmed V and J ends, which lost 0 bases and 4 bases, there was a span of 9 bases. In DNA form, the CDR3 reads TGTGCCATCAGTGAGTCCCCTCGCCGCTATGGCTACACCTTC. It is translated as CAISESPRRYGYTF.

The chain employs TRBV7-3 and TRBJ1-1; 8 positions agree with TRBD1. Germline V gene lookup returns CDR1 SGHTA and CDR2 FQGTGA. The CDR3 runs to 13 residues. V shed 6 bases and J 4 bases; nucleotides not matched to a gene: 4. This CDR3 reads CASRGTGGTEAFF. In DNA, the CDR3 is TGTGCCAGCAGAGGGACAGGCGGCACTGAAGCTTTCTTT.

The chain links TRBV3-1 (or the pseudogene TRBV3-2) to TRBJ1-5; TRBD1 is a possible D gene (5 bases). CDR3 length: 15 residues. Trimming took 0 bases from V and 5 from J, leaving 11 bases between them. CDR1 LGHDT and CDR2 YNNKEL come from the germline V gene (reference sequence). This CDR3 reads CASSQDLGPYQPQHF. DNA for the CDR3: TGTGCCAGCAGCCAAGATCTGGGGCCGTATCAGCCCCAGCATTTT.

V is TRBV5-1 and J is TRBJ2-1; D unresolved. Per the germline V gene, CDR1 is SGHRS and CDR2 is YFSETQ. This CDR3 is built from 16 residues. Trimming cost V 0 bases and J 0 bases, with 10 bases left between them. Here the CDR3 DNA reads TGCGCCAGCAGCTTGGACCCCCCCGGCTCCTACAATGAGCAGTTCTTC. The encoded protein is CASSLDPPGSYNEQFF.

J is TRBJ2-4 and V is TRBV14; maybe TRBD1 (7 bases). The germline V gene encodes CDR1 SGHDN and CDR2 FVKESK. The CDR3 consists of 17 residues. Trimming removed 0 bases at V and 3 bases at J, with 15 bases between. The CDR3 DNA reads TGTGCCAGCAGCCAAGATTGGAGGGGGCTCGGCAAAAACATTCAGTACTTC. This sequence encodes CASSQDWRGLGKNIQYF.

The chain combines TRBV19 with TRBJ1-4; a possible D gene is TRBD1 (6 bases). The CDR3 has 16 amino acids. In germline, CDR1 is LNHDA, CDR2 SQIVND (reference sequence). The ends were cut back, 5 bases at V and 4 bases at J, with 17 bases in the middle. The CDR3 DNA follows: TGTGCCAGTAGTCCCTTCAGGGGCACTTATAATGAAAAACTGTTTTTT. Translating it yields CASSPFRGTYNEKLFF. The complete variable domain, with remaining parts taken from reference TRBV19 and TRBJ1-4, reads DGGITQSPKYLFRKEGQNVTLSCEQNLNHDAMYWYRQDPGQGLRLIYYSQIVNDFQKGDIAEGYSVSREKKESFPLTVTSAQKNPTAFYLCASSPFRGTYNEKLFFGSGTQLSVL.

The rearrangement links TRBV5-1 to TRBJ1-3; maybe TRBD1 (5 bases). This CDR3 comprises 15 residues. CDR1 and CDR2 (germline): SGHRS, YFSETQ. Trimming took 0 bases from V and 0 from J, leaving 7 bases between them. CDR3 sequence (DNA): TGCGCCAGCAGCTTGGGGGACCTCTCTGGAAACACCATATATTTT. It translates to CASSLGDLSGNTIYF.

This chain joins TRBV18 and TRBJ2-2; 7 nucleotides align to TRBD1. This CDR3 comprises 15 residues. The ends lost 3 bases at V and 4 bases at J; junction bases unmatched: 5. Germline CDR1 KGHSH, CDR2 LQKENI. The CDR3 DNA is TGTGCCAGCTCACCCCCGAACAGGGGCACCGGGGAGCTGTTTTTT. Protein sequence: CASSPPNRGTGELFF.

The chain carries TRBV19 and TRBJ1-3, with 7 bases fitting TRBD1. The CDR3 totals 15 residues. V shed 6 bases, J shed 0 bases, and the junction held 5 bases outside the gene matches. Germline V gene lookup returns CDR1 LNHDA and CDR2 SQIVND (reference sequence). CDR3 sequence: CASRKDRLSGNTIYF. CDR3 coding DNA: TGTGCCAGTAGGAAGGACAGGCTCTCTGGAAACACCATATATTTT.